One and the same sample provided the 31 T cell receptor beta chains below, sequenced in a study of shared clonotypes between healthy human individuals (dated by TCRdb to 2018 to 2020). Receptor libraries were prepared by the immunoSEQ multiplex PCR assay. TCRdb retrieved this table from immuneACCESS and kept in-frame rearrangements only. Not all clones are present; in checked studies, unresolved V genes account for under half, and no reason is known for the remainder. The sample profile shows 2 million to 3 million clones; 93% of them were found once. Of the sample, around 0.4% is held by the ten largest clones. The sequencing input was naive CD4+ T cells from PBMCs. The cell subset or site label for this specimen denotes: CD45RA+ positively selected. Source of these receptors: a man in his late teens or twenties in good health. Some clones in this sample may be carry-over from other donors' samples.

The chain combines TRBV4-2 with TRBJ2-7; D is unclear. V shed 0 bases and J shed 6 bases, with 12 bases lying between them. Germline CDR1 reads LGHNA; CDR2 reads YNFKEQ. The CDR3 runs 14 residues. CDR3 coding DNA: TGTGCCAGCAGCCAAGAAGAGTCCCACGGCGAGCAGTACTTC. Translation: CASSQEESHGEQYF.

V and J are TRBV7-3 and TRBJ1-2, with a tentative D call TRBD1 (5 bases). The CDR3 spans 14 residues. The V end was cut by 4 bases, the J end by 4 bases, with 13 bases between. Germline-derived CDR1 and CDR2 are SGHTA and FQGTGA. CDR3 DNA sequence: TGTGCCAGCAGCTCCGAGACAGCGGCCTATGGCTACACCTTC. Protein product: CASSSETAAYGYTF.

The chain combines TRBV5-1 with TRBJ1-6; D might be TRBD1 (5 bases). Trimming removed 0 bases at V and 5 bases at J, with 9 bases between. The CDR3 is made up of 15 amino acids. CDR1 SGHRS and CDR2 YFSETQ come from the germline V gene. The CDR3 DNA sequence: TGCGCCAGCAGCTTGGGGACAACAGATAATTCACCCCTCCACTTT. This gives the protein CASSLGTTDNSPLHF.

The V gene is TRBV15, the J gene TRBJ1-5, with D tentatively TRBD1 (5 bases). CDR1 and CDR2 (germline): LNHNV, YYDKDF (reference sequence). The CDR3 totals 16 residues. V lost 0 bases and J 0 bases, leaving 9 bases between the germline ends. The CDR3 DNA reads as TGTGCCACCAGCAGAGATGGGGGAAATAGCAATCAGCCCCAGCATTTT. This gives the protein CATSRDGGNSNQPQHF.

CDR3: CASSVDRKTDTQYF. The DNA for the CDR3 is TGTGCCAGCAGCGTAGACAGGAAGACAGATACGCAGTATTTT. J is TRBJ2-3 and V is TRBV9, with D perhaps matching TRBD1 (5 bases). CDR1 is SGDLS, CDR2 YYNGEE, per germline. Trimming stripped 0 bases from V and 3 bases from J, with 8 bases between. This CDR3 spans 14 amino acids. Combining the CDR3 with reference TRBV9 and TRBJ2-3 gives the whole variable domain DSGVTQTPKHLITATGQRVTLRCSPRSGDLSVYWYQQSLDQGLQFLIQYYNGEERAKGNILERFSAQQFPDLHSELNLSSLELGDSALYFCASSVDRKTDTQYFGPGTRLTVL.

This clone was observed a few times. The chain is built from TRBV15 and TRBJ2-2; 7 nucleotides line up with TRBD1. V was pared by 0 bases and J by 7 bases, with 2 bases of the junction left unmatched. The CDR3 runs 14 residues. The V gene's germline CDR1 is LNHNV and CDR2 YYDKDF (reference sequence). The chain's CDR3 is CATSRDTGVGELFF. CDR3 nucleotides: TGTGCCACCAGCAGAGATACAGGGGTCGGGGAGCTGTTTTTT. The complete variable domain, with remaining parts taken from reference TRBV15 and TRBJ2-2, reads DAMVIQNPRYQVTQFGKPVTLSCSQTLNHNVMYWYQQKSSQAPKLLFHYYDKDFNNEADTPDNFQSRRPNTSFCFLDIRSPGLGDTAMYLCATSRDTGVGELFFGEGSRLTVL.

This sequence joins TRBV9 and TRBJ2-1; TRBD1 matches at 10 bases. The CDR3 contains 15 residues. CDR1 SGDLS and CDR2 YYNGEE come from the germline V gene. With 4 bases clipped from V and 9 bases from J, the junction kept 10 bases outside the gene matches. This CDR3 is CASSTPGTGDSEQFF. Written as DNA, the CDR3 is TGTGCCAGCAGCACCCCCGGGACAGGGGACTCTGAGCAGTTCTTC.

The sample holds a few counts of this clone. This CDR3 is CASRAGNQPQHF. The DNA of the CDR3 is TGTGCCTCAAGGGCAGGCAATCAGCCCCAGCATTTT. V and J are TRBV30 and TRBJ1-5; no firm D call. The CDR3 contains 12 residues. V lost 7 bases, J lost 2 bases, and 9 bases lay in between. The germline V gene has CDR1 GTSNPN and CDR2 SVGIG (reference sequence).

The rearrangement links TRBV11-3 to TRBJ2-1, with 14 bases aligning to TRBD2. CDR3 length equals 15 residues. CDR1 and CDR2 (germline): SGHNT, YENEEA. The junction had 5 bases not matched to a gene; V was cut back by 4 bases and J by 9 bases. The CDR3 region has the DNA TGTGCCAGCAGCTGGACTAGCGGGAGGTATGGTGAGCAGTTCTTC. This sequence encodes CASSWTSGRYGEQFF. The variable domain in full, completed from reference TRBV11-3 and TRBJ2-1, reads EAGVVQSPRYKIIEKKQPVAFWCNPISGHNTLYWYLQNLGQGPELLIRYENEEAVDDSQLPKDRFSAERLKGVDSTLKIQPAELGDSAVYLCASSWTSGRYGEQFFGPGTRLTVL.

The chain links TRBV5-1 to TRBJ1-1; D is possibly TRBD1 (6 bases). There are 15 residues in the CDR3. V lost 5 bases to trimming and J lost 0 bases, with 14 bases between them. Germline V gene lookup returns CDR1 SGHRS and CDR2 YFSETQ. The CDR3 spells CASRPGVLMNTEAFF. The CDR3 DNA reads as TGCGCCAGCAGGCCAGGGGTCCTCATGAACACTGAAGCTTTCTTT.

The V gene is TRBV27, the J gene TRBJ2-1; D gene ambiguous. The CDR3 has 16 amino acids. Germline-derived CDR1 and CDR2 are MNHEY and SMNVEV (reference sequence). Trimming shortened V by 1 base and J by 10 bases, and 20 bases separated the two germline ends. In DNA form, the CDR3 reads TGTGCCAGCAGTTTATATAAGGGAAGCTTTCCCGGGGAGCAGTTCTTC. Translation: CASSLYKGSFPGEQFF.

The chain uses TRBV12-2 and TRBJ1-2. TRBV12-2 is a pseudogene segment. This CDR3 region has 15 residues. CDR3 sequence (DNA): TGTGCAAGTCGCTTATCATTTGGGGTTAACTATGGCTACACCTTC. This translates into CASRLSFGVNYGYTF.

Here the CDR3 DNA reads TGTGCCAGCAGCTTAGACAGGGGGAGCTACGAGCAGTACTTC. It codes for CASSLDRGSYEQYF. The J gene is TRBJ2-5, the V gene TRBV7-2; 8 bases are shared with TRBD1. The DNA end lines up better with TRBJ2-7; the J call may be wrong. CDR1 and CDR2 from the germline V gene are SGHTA and FQGNSA. The CDR3 is 14 residues long.

In this sample, this clone turned up once. V is TRBV11-2 and J is TRBJ2-3; 8 nucleotides agree with TRBD2. The germline V gene has CDR1 SGHAT and CDR2 FQNNGV. This CDR3 is 12 amino acids long. V lost 10 bases to trimming and J lost 3 bases; unmatched junction nucleotides: 3. CDR3 residues: CATSGGTDTQYF. DNA of the CDR3: TGTGCCACCTCGGGGGGGACAGATACGCAGTATTTT.

The chain is built from TRBV6-5 and TRBJ2-5; 11 positions agree with TRBD2. The CDR3 runs 14 residues. Germline lookup yields CDR1 MNHEY and CDR2 SVGAGI. V dropped 7 bases and J dropped 4; count of bases not matched to a gene: 5. The CDR3 DNA sequence: TGTGCCAGCACGCTAGCGGGAGGACGAGAGACCCAGTACTTC. It encodes CASTLAGGRETQYF.

As regards this clone: This sample also contains other DNA sequences that code for the same CDR3. The V gene is TRBV28, the J gene TRBJ2-3; D is possibly TRBD2 (6 bases). Trimming cost V 6 bases and J 5 bases, with 9 bases left between them. Germline V CDR1 and CDR2: MDHEN, SYDVKM. This CDR3 has 12 amino acids. The CDR3 DNA reads TGTGCCAGCAGCCTTAGCGGAGATACGCAGTATTTT. It encodes CASSLSGDTQYF.

The J gene is TRBJ1-5, the V gene TRBV28; D is unresolved. Germline-derived CDR1 and CDR2 are MDHEN and SYDVKM. The CDR3 is 15 residues long. V shed 1 base and J shed 0 bases, with 7 bases lying between them. CDR3 sequence reads: CASSLFANSNQPQHF. In nucleotides, the CDR3 is TGTGCCAGCAGTTTATTTGCTAATAGCAATCAGCCCCAGCATTTT.

V gene TRBV28 combines with J gene TRBJ2-7, with D hard to call. Germline lookup yields CDR1 MDHEN and CDR2 SYDVKM. The V gene lost 6 bases and the J gene lost 2 bases, with 8 bases spanning the gap. The CDR3 contains 12 residues. The CDR3 DNA reads TGTGCCAGCAGCCACCCGCCCTACGAGCAGTACTTC. Translated: CASSHPPYEQYF.

This clone was detected only once. The chain uses TRBV7-2 and TRBJ2-1, with a tentative D call TRBD2 (5 bases). The V end lost 5 bases, the J end lost 5 bases, and 10 bases lay between the germline ends. In germline, CDR1 is SGHTA, CDR2 FQGNSA. This CDR3 has 13 amino acids. CDR3 DNA: TGTGCCAGCAGCCAGCGGCCAAACAATGAGCAGTTCTTC. Protein: CASSQRPNNEQFF.

The chain recombines TRBV18 with TRBJ2-7; 10 bases agree with TRBD2. Germline V gives CDR1 KGHSH, CDR2 LQKENI. This CDR3 is built from 22 residues. Trimming cost V 1 base and J 0 bases; bases outside gene matches: 21. The CDR3, as DNA: TGTGCCAGCTCACCACGTCTTACCCGAATTGGAATAGCGGGAGGTGACTCCTACGAGCAGTACTTC. Translated: CASSPRLTRIGIAGGDSYEQYF.

Worth noting for this clone: This specimen includes other DNA sequences encoding the same CDR3. CDR3 bases: TGTGCCAGCTCACCTGAGCGGTCCTCCTACAATGAGCAGTTCTTC. This codes for CASSPERSSYNEQFF. This chain connects TRBV18 to TRBJ2-1, with D maybe TRBD2 (5 bases). Germline loops: CDR1 KGHSH, CDR2 LQKENI. This CDR3 spans 15 amino acids. Trimming shortened V by 3 bases and J by 0 bases, and 9 bases separated the two germline ends.

The chain recombines TRBV28 with TRBJ2-1; 10 positions match TRBD2. Trimming took 4 bases from V and 6 from J; bases not matched to a gene: 6. CDR1 and CDR2 from the germline V gene are MDHEN and SYDVKM. This CDR3 spans 15 amino acids. The CDR3 protein is CASSSPSGSSNEQFF. In nucleotides, the CDR3 is TGTGCCAGCAGTTCGCCTAGCGGGAGCTCCAATGAGCAGTTCTTC.

The genes are TRBV5-4 and TRBJ2-3; 9 positions match TRBD2. This CDR3 has 17 residues. Germline trimming cut 0 bases from V and 4 bases from J; bases unmatched to any gene: 9. CDR1 and CDR2 from the germline V gene are SGHNT and YYREEE (reference sequence). CDR3 DNA sequence: TGTGCCAGCAGCTTGGAGTCTCCTAGCGGGACTCCAGATACGCAGTATTTT. This sequence encodes CASSLESPSGTPDTQYF.

This chain links TRBV2 with TRBJ2-1; a weak D match, TRBD1 (6 bases). CDR1 and CDR2 from the germline V gene are SNHLY and FYNNEI. CDR3 length equals 15 residues. Deletions cut 6 bases from V and 0 bases from J, with 12 bases between. The CDR3 sequence is CASRGTGSSYNEQFF. Written as DNA, the CDR3 is TGTGCCAGCAGGGGAACAGGGAGCTCCTACAATGAGCAGTTCTTC.

The rearrangement links TRBV5-1 to TRBJ1-4; tentatively, D is TRBD1 (5 bases). The V end lost 0 bases, the J end lost 6 bases, and 12 bases lay between the germline ends. Germline loops: CDR1 SGHRS, CDR2 YFSETQ. This CDR3 region has 15 residues. This CDR3 reads CASSLVGGEYEKLFF. CDR3 nucleotides: TGCGCCAGCAGCTTGGTGGGGGGAGAATATGAAAAACTGTTTTTT.

The chain couples TRBV2 to TRBJ1-2, with a weak D call TRBD1 (6 bases). This CDR3 has 16 residues. V was shortened by 6 bases and J by 2 bases, with 19 bases between the two germline ends. CDR1 and CDR2 (germline): SNHLY, FYNNEI. The CDR3 coding sequence is TGTGCCAGCAGCCGAAGGGGGGTACGGATCAACTATGGCTACACCTTC. Residues: CASSRRGVRINYGYTF. The whole variable domain, filled in from reference TRBV2 and TRBJ1-2, reads EPEVTQTPSHQVTQMGQEVILRCVPISNHLYFYWYRQILGQKVEFLVSFYNNEISEKSEIFDDQFSVERPDGSNFTLKIRSTKLEDSAMYFCASSRRGVRINYGYTFGSGTRLTVV.

The chain links TRBV7-2 to TRBJ2-2; 9 positions match TRBD2. Germline values: CDR1 SGHTA, CDR2 FQGNSA. Trimming removed 5 bases from V and 1 base from J; junction bases left unmatched: 5. The CDR3 runs 16 residues. CDR3 in DNA: TGTGCCAGCAGCCCTAGCGGGAACAGGAACACCGGGGAGCTGTTTTTT. As protein: CASSPSGNRNTGELFF. Full variable domain (rest looked up from reference TRBV7-2 and TRBJ2-2): GAGVSQSPSNKVTEKGKDVELRCDPISGHTALYWYRQSLGQGLEFLIYFQGNSAPDKSGLPSDRFSAERTGGSVSTLTIQRTQQEDSAVYLCASSPSGNRNTGELFFGEGSRLTVL.

The V and J genes are TRBV19 and TRBJ1-5, with D maybe TRBD1 (6 bases). This CDR3 spans 15 amino acids. Per the germline V gene, CDR1 is LNHDA and CDR2 is SQIVND (reference sequence). V lost 6 bases to trimming and J lost 0 bases, with 12 bases between them. The chain's CDR3 is CASSPTGFSNQPQHF. The CDR3 coding sequence is TGTGCCAGTAGCCCCACAGGGTTTAGCAATCAGCCCCAGCATTTT.

The chain carries TRBV28 and TRBJ1-3; D gene ambiguous. Germline V CDR1 and CDR2: MDHEN, SYDVKM. V was clipped by 11 bases and J by 0 bases, with 11 bases between them. CDR3 length: 13 residues. CDR3 DNA sequence: TGTGCCTCCTCCGCCCTCTCTGGAAACACCATATATTTT. Protein: CASSALSGNTIYF.

This clone was seen a handful of times. This chain joins TRBV7-9 and TRBJ1-2, with D tentatively TRBD1 (5 bases). The V gene lost 2 bases and the J gene lost 4 bases, with 8 bases spanning the gap. Germline loops: CDR1 SEHNR, CDR2 FQNEAQ (reference sequence). The CDR3 contains 13 residues. The CDR3, as DNA: TGTGCCAGCAGCTTACCTCAGGGCTATGGCTACACCTTC. Translating it yields CASSLPQGYGYTF.

The chain recombines TRBV5-1 with TRBJ2-5; D might be TRBD1 (6 bases). Germline CDR1 reads SGHRS; CDR2 reads YFSETQ. Trimming took off 7 bases at V and 1 base at J, with 17 bases between the two ends. The CDR3 covers 15 residues. The CDR3 nucleotides read TGCGCCAGCGGAGCAGATGGACAGCTCCAAGAGACCCAGTACTTC. This sequence encodes CASGADGQLQETQYF. Full variable domain (outside the CDR3, taken from reference TRBV5-1 and TRBJ2-5): KAGVTQTPRYLIKTRGQQVTLSCSPISGHRSVSWYQQTPGQGLQFLFEYFSETQRNKGNFPGRFSGRQFSNSRSEMNVSTLELGDSALYLCASGADGQLQETQYFGPGTRLLVL.